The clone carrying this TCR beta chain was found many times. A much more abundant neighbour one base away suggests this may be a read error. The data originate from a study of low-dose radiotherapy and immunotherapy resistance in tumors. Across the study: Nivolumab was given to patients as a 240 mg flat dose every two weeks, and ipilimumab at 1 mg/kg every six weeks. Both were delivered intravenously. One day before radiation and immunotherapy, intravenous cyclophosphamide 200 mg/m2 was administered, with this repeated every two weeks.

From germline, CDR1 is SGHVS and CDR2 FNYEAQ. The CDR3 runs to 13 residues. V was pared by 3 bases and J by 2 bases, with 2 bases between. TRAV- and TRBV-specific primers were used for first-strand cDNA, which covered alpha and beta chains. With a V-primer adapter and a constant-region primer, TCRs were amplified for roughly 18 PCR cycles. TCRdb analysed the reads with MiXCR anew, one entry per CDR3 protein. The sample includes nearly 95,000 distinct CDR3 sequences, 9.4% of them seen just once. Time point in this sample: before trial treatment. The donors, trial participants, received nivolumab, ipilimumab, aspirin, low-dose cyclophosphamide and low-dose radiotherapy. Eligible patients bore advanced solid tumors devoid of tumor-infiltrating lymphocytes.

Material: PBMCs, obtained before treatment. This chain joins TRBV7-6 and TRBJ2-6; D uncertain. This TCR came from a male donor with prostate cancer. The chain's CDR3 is CASSFAGANVLTF. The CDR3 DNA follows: TGTGCCAGCAGCTTCGCTGGGGCCAACGTCCTGACTTTC. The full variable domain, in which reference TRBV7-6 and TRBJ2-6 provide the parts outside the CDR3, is GAGVSQSPRYKVTKRGQDVALRCDPISGHVSLYWYRQALGQGPEFLTYFNYEAQQDKSGLPNDRFSAERPEGSISTLTIQRTEQRDSAMYRCASSFAGANVLTFGAGSRLTVL.